Listed here are 7 T cell receptor beta chains from one sample, sequenced in a study of PD-1 blockade in classical Hodgkin lymphoma (dated by TCRdb to 2020 to 2021). The method was the immunoSEQ multiplex PCR assay. TCRdb re-hosts the immuneACCESS table, in-frame sequences only. Its copies lack some clones; in the studies checked, an unresolved V gene accounts for under half of them, and the cause for the rest is not known. Present in this sample are some 64,000 clones, more than 70% of which were seen just once. Under 15% of the sample goes to the ten largest clones. The time point label here, explained by the study, means: cycle 1 day 1 (C1D1), immediately before nivolumab initiation. All trial patients had relapsed after autologous stem cell transplantation, with cohorts A, B and C differing in prior brentuximab vedotin exposure. This sample comprised peripheral blood mononuclear cells (PBMCs), obtained at baseline. All receptors come from a human donor with classical Hodgkin lymphoma.

The V gene is TRBV5-8, the J gene TRBJ2-1; the D gene is possibly TRBD1 (6 bases). CDR1 is SGHTS, CDR2 YDEGEE, per germline. V was shortened by 2 bases and J by 7 bases, with 16 bases between the two germline ends. The CDR3 extends over 15 amino acids. CDR3 coding DNA: TGTGCCAGCAGCTTACAGGGTATGGTGAGGAATGAGCAGTTCTTC. Protein product: CASSLQGMVRNEQFF. The full variable domain, rest sourced from reference TRBV5-8 and TRBJ2-1, is EAGVTQSPTHLIKTRGQQATLRCSPISGHTSVYWYQQALGLGLQFLLWYDEGEERNRGNFPPRFSGRQFPNYSSELNVNALELEDSALYLCASSLQGMVRNEQFFGPGTRLTVL.

The chain links TRBV19 to TRBJ1-4; D might be TRBD1 (6 bases). This CDR3 is built from 12 residues. With 6 bases removed from V and 13 bases from J, the gap between germline ends came to 15 bases. CDR1 LNHDA and CDR2 SQIVND come from the germline V gene (reference sequence). The CDR3 nucleotides are TGTGCCAGTAGCTGGGACACACGAGGACTGTTTTTT. The encoded protein is CASSWDTRGLFF.

This clone is a singleton in its sample. The V gene is TRBV6-6, the J gene TRBJ1-1, with 7 bases matching TRBD1. This CDR3 region has 14 residues. CDR1 MNHNY and CDR2 SVGAGI come from the germline V gene (reference sequence). After removal of 11 bases from V and 4 bases from J, the junction contained 13 bases not matched to a gene. The CDR3 here is CAWLTGSFGTEAFF. The CDR3 region has the DNA TGTGCCTGGTTGACAGGGAGTTTTGGCACTGAAGCTTTCTTT.

The chain has TRBV9 and TRBJ1-4; 9 positions match TRBD1. The CDR3 contains 15 residues. Germline V lookup: CDR1 SGDLS, CDR2 YYNGEE. V trimming: 0 bases; J trimming: 6 bases; junction bases outside the gene matches: 3. DNA of the CDR3: TGTGCCAGCAGCGTAGGGACAGGGGAGCATGAAAAACTGTTTTTT. As protein: CASSVGTGEHEKLFF.

The V and J genes are TRBV6-4 and TRBJ2-1, with D unresolved. This CDR3 region has 15 residues. Germline V gene data show CDR1 as MRHNA and CDR2 as SNTAGT. V lost 2 bases, J lost 0 bases, and 8 bases lay in between. CDR3 region: CASSDGWSSYNEQFF. The DNA of the CDR3 is TGTGCCAGCAGTGACGGCTGGAGCTCCTACAATGAGCAGTTCTTC.

The chain uses TRBV4-3 and TRBJ2-7, with D perhaps matching TRBD1 (5 bases). V lost 1 base and J 3 bases, leaving 13 bases between the germline ends. This CDR3 region has 15 residues. From germline, CDR1 is LGHNA and CDR2 YSLEER. This chain's CDR3 is CASSQAPSQGYEQYF. Written as DNA, the CDR3 is TGCGCCAGCAGCCAAGCCCCCAGTCAGGGCTACGAGCAGTACTTC.

The rearrangement joins TRBV14 to TRBJ1-1; D call uncertain. The CDR3 consists of 16 residues. Deletions cut 0 bases from V and 4 bases from J, with 15 bases between. Germline CDR1 SGHDN, CDR2 FVKESK. The DNA for the CDR3 is TGTGCCAGCAGCCAAGATCTCGGCGTGGGGAGCACTGAAGCTTTCTTT. The encoded protein is CASSQDLGVGSTEAFF.